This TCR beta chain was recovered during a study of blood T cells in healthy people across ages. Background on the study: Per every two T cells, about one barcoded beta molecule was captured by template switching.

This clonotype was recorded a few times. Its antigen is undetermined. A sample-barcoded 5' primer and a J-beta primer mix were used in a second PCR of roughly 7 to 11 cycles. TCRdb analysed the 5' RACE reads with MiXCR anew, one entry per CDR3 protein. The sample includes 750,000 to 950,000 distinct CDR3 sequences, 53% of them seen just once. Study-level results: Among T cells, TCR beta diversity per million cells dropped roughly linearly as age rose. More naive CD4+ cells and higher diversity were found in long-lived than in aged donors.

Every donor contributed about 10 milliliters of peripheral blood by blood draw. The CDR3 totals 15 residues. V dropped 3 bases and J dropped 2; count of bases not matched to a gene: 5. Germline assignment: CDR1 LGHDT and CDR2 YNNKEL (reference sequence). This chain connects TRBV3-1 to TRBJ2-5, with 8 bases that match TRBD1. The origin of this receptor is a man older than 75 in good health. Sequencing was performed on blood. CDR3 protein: CASSHHGTGQETQYF. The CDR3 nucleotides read TGTGCCAGCAGCCATCACGGGACAGGACAAGAGACCCAGTACTTC.